Here is one T cell receptor (beta chain) with its context. This clone was detected once. There is no known antigen for this receptor. The sample holds no much larger clone one base away, and base qualities are not on file. Participants in the prospective study were aged 18 to 89 years, lived in about two dozen United States geographic areas, and enrolled through a virtual design. In the prospective study, participants were assigned to cohorts based on the clinical history participants reported in a screening survey and a study questionnaire. ImmuneRACE Cohort 3 recovered participants were defined by two consecutive negative NP/OP PCR tests, healthcare professional clearance, or symptom resolution. In the prospective study, whole blood, serum and a nasopharyngeal or oropharyngeal swab were collected from each participant by mobile phlebotomists. Participants in the prospective study had the option to provide additional blood draws and questionnaires over a roughly 2-month period. Before DNA extraction, blood samples from the prospective study were shipped at room temperature or frozen.

The immunoSEQ Assay, a bias-controlled multiplex PCR, was used to amplify TCRbeta CDR3 regions from genomic DNA. The study's own analysis went as follows. The number of nucleated cells in each sample was estimated by amplification of reference gene primers within the assay. To quantify the absolute abundance of each unique TCRbeta CDR3 rearrangement, sequence reads were collapsed and filtered. For each sample, productive Simpson clonality was calculated as the square root of Simpson's diversity index across productive rearrangements. TCRdb carries this immuneACCESS record with in-frame sequences only. Its versions omit some clonotypes, under half of them owing to an unresolved V gene in the studies checked, with the rest unexplained. That table supplies the V and J calls and clone size; D and trimming were determined from the DNA. The sample data list about 290,000 clones, and around 90% of these were observed just once. Jointly, the top ten make up approximately 1.5% of the sample.

This entry is derived from a study of blood T cell repertoires in COVID-19 (dated by TCRdb to 2018 to 2020). Notes on the research overall: Samples from collaborators originated in the United States, Italy and Spain and spanned both the acute and convalescent phases of COVID-19. The sample metadata nearly always contained a de-identified subject ID, COVID-19 status, age in years and sex. HLA class I and class II types, where available, came from metadata supplied by the sample provider rather than from assay-based typing. A freely available public database, intended as a resource for researchers studying the immune response to SARS-CoV-2, is where the repertoires were released. The prospective study material was composed of cDNA or gDNA derived from T cells, B-cell-depleted T cells, or PBMCs. Deeply sampled blood TCRbeta repertoires from subjects exposed to, actively infected with, or recovered from COVID-19 were included in the dataset. The samples were drawn from two sources: the first 160 participants of the ongoing ImmuneRACE study, and fewer than 1,500 subjects contributed by 6 global collaborators. Broad study findings and their caveats: How much clinical and demographic metadata was included differed by source and by participant, and the metadata was provided uncurated.

Including the terminal cysteine and phenylalanine, the CDR3 comprises 12 residues. Here the CDR3 DNA is all that survives: 36 bases in frame from base 1. Per the germline V gene (reference sequence), MNHEY is the CDR1 and SMNVEV is the CDR2. The junction shows trimming of 8 bases on V and 7 bases on J, plus 11 bases between the germline ends. The chain employs TRBV27 and TRBJ2-2, with TRBD1 as a weak D call on 5 bases. Source material: PBMCs or T cells enriched from blood (not recorded which). The clonotype was recovered from a woman between 35 and 50 years old who had recovered from COVID-19. The CDR3 reads as follows: CASSRVFGELFF. The nucleotide sequence reads as follows: TGTGCCAGCTCCAGGGTATTCGGGGAGCTGTTTTTT.